A single T cell receptor beta chain is shown here with its context. Germline CDR1 reads KGHSH; CDR2 reads LQKENI. The CDR3 covers 18 residues. The ends lost 1 base at V and 8 bases at J; junction bases unmatched: 14. Sequencing used immunoSEQ multiplex PCR; TCRdb keeps in-frame clones, though not all of them. This table has around 120,000 clones, roughly 91% appearing once. This specimen belongs to a study of control samples from healthy donors and cancer patients. The TCR sequence derives from a man aged 45-60 years with head and neck cancer. The sequenced material came from PBMCs. The chain uses TRBV18 and TRBJ1-2; 12 bases line up with TRBD1. This CDR3 reads CASSPLPGQGAPMRGYTF. The CDR3 bases are TGTGCCAGCTCACCACTACCGGGACAGGGGGCTCCCATGAGGGGCTACACCTTC. The whole variable domain, remainder taken from reference TRBV18 and TRBJ1-2, is NAGVMQNPRHLVRRRGQEARLRCSPMKGHSHVYWYRQLPEEGLKFMVYLQKENIIDESGMPKERFSAEFPKEGPSILRIQQVVRGDSAAYFCASSPLPGQGAPMRGYTFGSGTRLTVV.